These 5 T cell receptor beta chains originate from one sample sequenced in a study of blood T cell repertoires in COVID-19 (dated by TCRdb to between 2020 and 2021). Library method: the immunoSEQ multiplex PCR assay. The source is immuneACCESS, and TCRdb retained only in-frame sequences with V and J called. Part of the clones is not carried over; for the studies checked, unresolved V genes explain less than half of this, and the remainder is unexplained. The sample includes approximately 300,000 clones, with around 86% observed a single time. About 1.7% of the sample comes from the top ten. The sequenced sample consisted of peripheral blood. These receptors came from a woman aged 50 to 60 with acute or convalescent COVID-19.

The V gene is TRBV19, the J gene TRBJ2-1, with TRBD1 matching 8 bases. The CDR3 has 14 amino acids. V lost 5 bases to trimming and J lost 0 bases; unmatched junction nucleotides: 0. Per germline, CDR1 LNHDA and CDR2 SQIVND (reference sequence). Written as DNA, the CDR3 is TGTGCCAGTAGTGACAGGGGCTCCTACAATGAGCAGTTCTTC. Translation: CASSDRGSYNEQFF.

The rearrangement joins TRBV3-1 (or the pseudogene TRBV3-2) to TRBJ2-1; D perhaps matches TRBD2 (5 bases). Trimming cost V 7 bases and J 7 bases, with 17 bases left between them. CDR3 length: 14 amino acids. Germline CDR1 LGHDT, CDR2 YNNKEL (reference sequence). The CDR3 region has the DNA TGTGCCAGCACCTCGTCGAGTAGCGTGAATGAGCAGTTCTTC. Its translation: CASTSSSSVNEQFF.

V is TRBV28 and J is TRBJ2-7, with 7 bases fitting TRBD2. Losses at the gene ends were 8 bases for V and 1 base for J; bases not matched to a gene: 11. CDR3 length: 15 residues. The germline CDR1 and CDR2 sequences are MDHEN and SYDVKM. CDR3: CASSRWGGVSYEQYF. As DNA, the CDR3 is TGTGCCAGCTCTCGATGGGGGGGGGTTTCCTACGAGCAGTACTTC.

The chain uses TRBV2 and TRBJ2-7, with TRBD1 identical over 10 bases. The CDR3 is 14 residues long. The germline gives CDR1 SNHLY, CDR2 FYNNEI. V trimming: 7 bases; J trimming: 2 bases; junction bases outside the gene matches: 5. As DNA, the CDR3 is TGTGCCAGCATGGGGGACAGGGGAACCTACGAGCAGTACTTC. Its protein product is CASMGDRGTYEQYF.

The chain carries TRBV5-4 and TRBJ1-1; no reliable D call. This CDR3 is 14 amino acids long. Germline values: CDR1 SGHNT, CDR2 YYREEE (reference sequence). V dropped 1 base and J dropped 0 bases, with 7 bases sitting between them. The CDR3 nucleotides are TGTGCCAGCAGCTTGAGCAGGATGAACACTGAAGCTTTCTTT. This encodes CASSLSRMNTEAFF.